These 32 T cell receptor beta chains were all obtained from the same sample, sequenced in a study of naive and memory T cell subsets. Their target antigens are unknown. Study-level findings and limits: Especially in CD8 cells, naive repertoires contained a few larger clonotypes, possibly CD45RA-re-expressing memory cells.

An equimolar mix of two oligonucleotides served as the beta constant-region primer for TRBC1 and TRBC2. Ligated cDNA was amplified by four rounds of PCR with nested alpha and beta constant-region primers and SP2. TCRdb re-analysed the UMI-ligation and nested PCR reads in MiXCR, keeping a single row per CDR3 protein. The table lists around 160,000 distinct CDR3 sequences, over 20% of them singletons. The sample comprised naive CD4+ T cells from blood. The source is a human donor in good health.

The V and J genes are TRBV12-3 or TRBV12-4 and TRBJ1-5, with D unclear. With 5 bases removed from V and 0 bases from J, the gap between germline ends came to 11 bases. This CDR3 contains 15 residues. The CDR3 loop is CASSKGRYSNQPQHF. The CDR3 bases are TGTGCCAGCAGTAAAGGACGGTATAGCAATCAGCCCCAGCATTTT.

The CDR3, as DNA: TGTGCCAGCAGCCCCCTGCGGGGGGTAATTTACGAGCAGTACTTC. Translation: CASSPLRGVIYEQYF. This rearrangement joins TRBV7-9 to TRBJ2-7; 8 positions agree with TRBD2. Germline CDR1 reads SEHNR; CDR2 reads FQNEAQ (reference sequence). Trimming took 5 bases from V and 4 from J; bases not matched to a gene: 10. The CDR3 runs to 15 residues.

This clonotype was recorded a few times. This chain links TRBV18 with TRBJ1-5; D uncertain. The germline V and J ends were trimmed by 6 bases and 3 bases, with 15 bases remaining between them. CDR3 size: 15 residues. Germline CDR1 KGHSH, CDR2 LQKENI. The CDR3 sequence is CASSLTETPNQPQHF. Here the CDR3 DNA reads TGTGCCAGCTCGCTAACGGAGACACCCAATCAGCCCCAGCATTTT.

Only a few counts were recorded for this clonotype. The chain carries TRBV7-3 and TRBJ2-2, with D possibly TRBD2 on 6 matching bases. From germline, CDR1 is SGHTA and CDR2 FQGTGA. Deletions cut 2 bases from V and 4 bases from J, with 8 bases between. The CDR3 has 14 amino acids. The CDR3 coding sequence is TGTGCCAGCAGCTTAGGCGGGACCACCGGGGAGCTGTTTTTT. It yields the protein CASSLGGTTGELFF.

The chain links TRBV10-3 to TRBJ1-6; D gene unclear. CDR1 is ENHRY, CDR2 SYGVKD, per germline. Trimming left V 3 bases short and J 4 bases short, with 10 bases between. The CDR3 loop spans 15 amino acids. CDR3 sequence reads: CAISDGQQYNSPLHF. The DNA of the CDR3 is TGTGCCATCAGTGACGGCCAACAGTATAATTCACCCCTCCACTTT.

The chain joins TRBV20-1 to TRBJ2-2; 7 nucleotides align to TRBD2. CDR3 length: 14 amino acids. Trimming removed 0 bases from V and 4 bases from J; junction bases left unmatched: 2. Per germline, CDR1 DFQATT and CDR2 SNEGSKA (reference sequence). This CDR3 reads CSAREGGFTGELFF. In nucleotides, the CDR3 is TGCAGTGCTAGAGAGGGGGGGTTCACCGGGGAGCTGTTTTTT.

The rearrangement uses TRBV7-2 and TRBJ2-1; tentative D call: TRBD2 (6 bases). V was pared by 5 bases and J by 7 bases, with 18 bases between. Germline V gene data show CDR1 as SGHTA and CDR2 as FQGNSA. CDR3 length equals 15 residues. As DNA, the CDR3 is TGTGCCAGCAGCGTAGGAGGGCCGGGCGGGAATGAGCAGTTCTTC. This codes for CASSVGGPGGNEQFF.

This chain connects TRBV15 to TRBJ2-2, with 7 bases lining up with TRBD2. The CDR3 loop spans 16 amino acids. From germline, CDR1 is LNHNV and CDR2 YYDKDF (reference sequence). After removal of 3 bases from V and 0 bases from J, the junction contained 4 bases not matched to a gene. CDR3 nucleotides: TGTGCCACCAGCAGGCCCGGGACTACGAACACCGGGGAGCTGTTTTTT. Translating gives CATSRPGTTNTGELFF.

The V gene is TRBV29-1, the J gene TRBJ2-6, with D uncertain. The V gene lost 0 bases and the J gene lost 0 bases, with 3 bases spanning the gap. CDR1 and CDR2 from the germline V gene are SQVTM and ANQGSEA. This CDR3 has 14 residues. In nucleotides, the CDR3 is TGCAGCGTTGAAGACAACTCTGGGGCCAACGTCCTGACTTTC. Translating it yields CSVEDNSGANVLTF. The full variable domain, completed using reference TRBV29-1 and TRBJ2-6, is SAVISQKPSRDICQRGTSLTIQCQVDSQVTMMFWYRQQPGQSLTLIATANQGSEATYESGFVIDKFPISRPNLTFSTLTVSNMSPEDSSIYLCSVEDNSGANVLTFGAGSRLTVL.

This clonotype occurred a few times. The V gene is TRBV9, the J gene TRBJ2-7; maybe TRBD2 (6 bases). This CDR3 comprises 13 residues. From germline, CDR1 is SGDLS and CDR2 YYNGEE. V was shortened by 0 bases and J by 6 bases, with 10 bases between the two germline ends. This CDR3 is CASSVVGRGEQYF. The CDR3 nucleotides are TGTGCCAGCAGCGTAGTCGGGAGAGGCGAGCAGTACTTC.

The gene calls are TRBV6-1 and TRBJ2-7; 11 bases are shared with TRBD1. V shed 6 bases, J shed 3 bases, and the junction held 7 bases outside the gene matches. Germline V gives CDR1 MNHNS, CDR2 SASEGT. The CDR3 is 15 residues long. The CDR3, as DNA: TGTGCCAGCAGGGACAGGGGGCTTGACTTCTACGAGCAGTACTTC. Amino acids: CASRDRGLDFYEQYF.

This clonotype was seen a handful of times. The CDR3 loop is CSVGSPSSYEQYF. CDR3 DNA: TGCAGCGTTGGAAGCCCCAGCTCCTACGAGCAGTACTTC. The V and J genes are TRBV29-1 and TRBJ2-7, with D uncertain. Germline loops: CDR1 SQVTM, CDR2 ANQGSEA. V was pared by 4 bases and J by 0 bases, with 10 bases between. The CDR3 consists of 13 residues.

This clonotype was detected many times. The chain combines TRBV10-3 with TRBJ1-3; no firm D call. The CDR3 is 14 amino acids. V lost 2 bases to trimming and J lost 0 bases, with 5 bases between them. The germline CDR1 and CDR2 sequences are ENHRY and SYGVKD. For the CDR3, the DNA is TGTGCCATCAGTGAGGACATCTCTGGAAACACCATATATTTT. Translated, it gives CAISEDISGNTIYF.

This clonotype was counted only a few times. V usage is TRBV11-3 and J usage is TRBJ2-1; D remains unclear. The germline V gene encodes CDR1 SGHNT and CDR2 YENEEA. V lost 1 base, J lost 10 bases, and 17 bases lay in between. The CDR3 has 15 residues. CDR3 sequence: CASSLGDGWVGEQFF. In DNA, the CDR3 is TGTGCCAGCAGCTTAGGTGACGGGTGGGTCGGAGAGCAGTTCTTC.

This clonotype was counted many times. This chain uses TRBV20-1 with TRBJ2-7, with unresolved D. Deletions cut 7 bases from V and 2 bases from J, with 12 bases between. Germline V gene data show CDR1 as DFQATT and CDR2 as SNEGSKA (reference sequence). The CDR3 covers 12 residues. For the CDR3, the DNA is TGCAGTGTTAGGGCAAGGACCTACGAGCAGTACTTC. Protein: CSVRARTYEQYF.

This sequence joins TRBV7-3 and TRBJ2-1; 10 bases fit TRBD2. The trim removed 5 bases at V and 3 bases at J, leaving 7 bases unmatched. This CDR3 comprises 16 residues. CDR1 is SGHTA, CDR2 FQGTGA, per germline. CDR3 nucleotides: TGTGCCAGCAGCCCGATGGGACTAGCGATCTACAATGAGCAGTTCTTC. It is translated as CASSPMGLAIYNEQFF. The complete variable domain, with remaining parts taken from reference TRBV7-3 and TRBJ2-1, reads GAGVSQTPSNKVTEKGKYVELRCDPISGHTALYWYRQSLGQGPEFLIYFQGTGAADDSGLPNDRFFAVRPEGSVSTLKIQRTERGDSAVYLCASSPMGLAIYNEQFFGPGTRLTVL.

The chain is built from TRBV28 and TRBJ1-3; TRBD1 matches at 9 bases. Trimming cost V 5 bases and J 4 bases; bases outside gene matches: 12. This CDR3 has 17 amino acids. The V gene's germline CDR1 is MDHEN and CDR2 SYDVKM. CDR3 DNA: TGTGCCAGCAGTCCCCCCTTAGGACAGGGGTCAGGAAACACCATATATTTT. Its translation: CASSPPLGQGSGNTIYF.

Only a few counts were recorded for this clonotype. The chain has TRBV6-5 and TRBJ2-7; the match to TRBD2 covers 7 bases. This CDR3 comprises 13 residues. CDR1 and CDR2 from the germline V gene are MNHEY and SVGAGI. After removal of 2 bases from V and 7 bases from J, the junction contained 5 bases not matched to a gene. Here the CDR3 reads CASSYGLRGEQYF. The DNA of the CDR3 is TGTGCCAGCAGTTACGGCCTGCGGGGGGAGCAGTACTTC.

This chain links TRBV5-1 with TRBJ2-7; tentatively, D is TRBD1 or TRBD2 (6 bases each). Per the germline V gene, CDR1 is SGHRS and CDR2 is YFSETQ. The V gene lost 4 bases and the J gene lost 5 bases, with 16 bases spanning the gap. This CDR3 is 14 amino acids long. CDR3 in amino acids: CASSPGALKNEQYF. The DNA for the CDR3 is TGCGCCAGCAGCCCGGGGGCCCTGAAAAACGAGCAGTACTTC.

The table lists this clonotype with a few counts. The rearrangement uses TRBV5-6 and TRBJ1-6, with 10 bases identical to TRBD1. Germline V lookup: CDR1 SGHDT, CDR2 YYEEEE. With 1 base clipped from V and 7 bases from J, the junction kept 2 bases outside the gene matches. The length of the CDR3 is 15 residues. The CDR3 protein is CASSLRDRGNSPLHF. As DNA, the CDR3 is TGTGCCAGCAGCTTGAGGGACAGGGGAAATTCACCCCTCCACTTT.

CDR3 amino acids: CSAASGGNQPQHF. The CDR3 coding sequence is TGCAGCGCCGCGTCAGGGGGCAATCAGCCCCAGCATTTT. V gene TRBV29-1 combines with J gene TRBJ1-5, with D possibly TRBD1 on 6 matching bases. Trimming left V 7 bases short and J 2 bases short, with 12 bases between. Germline values: CDR1 SQVTM, CDR2 ANQGSEA. The CDR3 totals 13 residues.

The CDR3 nucleotides read TGTGCCTGGAGTGTAGGAAGCCTCACGGGGCAGCCCCAGCATTTT. Translating gives CAWSVGSLTGQPQHF. The rearrangement uses TRBV30 and TRBJ1-5; D uncertain. Between the trimmed V and J ends, which lost 0 bases and 7 bases, there was a span of 16 bases. Germline CDR1 and CDR2: GTSNPN and SVGIG (reference sequence). CDR3 size: 15 residues. The full variable domain, in which reference TRBV30 and TRBJ1-5 provide the parts outside the CDR3, is SQTIHQWPATLVQPVGSPLSLECTVEGTSNPNLYWYRQAAGRGLQLLFYSVGIGQISSEVPQNLSASRPQDRQFILSSKKLLLSDSGFYLCAWSVGSLTGQPQHFGDGTRLSIL.

The J gene is TRBJ1-2, the V gene TRBV12-3 or TRBV12-4; D perhaps matches TRBD1 (6 bases). The V gene lost 6 bases and the J gene lost 0 bases, with 20 bases spanning the gap. This CDR3 spans 17 amino acids. CDR3 region: CASSDRRLIPSNYGYTF. Written as DNA, the CDR3 is TGTGCCAGCAGCGACAGGCGACTCATACCTTCTAACTATGGCTACACCTTC.

The rearrangement uses TRBV5-1 and TRBJ1-2; TRBD1 matches 12 bases. Germline CDR1 is SGHRS and CDR2 is YFSETQ. The CDR3 extends over 15 amino acids. The junction had 3 bases not matched to a gene; V was cut back by 0 bases and J by 6 bases. The CDR3 sequence is CASSLEGQGANGYTF. CDR3 coding DNA: TGCGCCAGCAGCTTGGAGGGACAGGGGGCTAATGGCTACACCTTC.

This clonotype was seen repeatedly, ten times or more. The chain carries TRBV6-1 and TRBJ2-3, with D hard to call. The V end was cut by 9 bases, the J end by 2 bases, with 15 bases between. There are 14 residues in the CDR3. Germline-derived CDR1 and CDR2 are MNHNS and SASEGT. CDR3 DNA sequence: TGTGCCAGTGGGATGCTAACTTCCACAGATACGCAGTATTTT. Amino acid sequence: CASGMLTSTDTQYF.

The genes are TRBV18 and TRBJ2-7; D is ambiguous. Germline CDR1 and CDR2: KGHSH and LQKENI. The CDR3 extends over 12 amino acids. Between the trimmed V and J ends, which lost 3 bases and 3 bases, there was a span of 6 bases. CDR3 residues: CASSPMSYEQYF. CDR3 nucleotides: TGTGCCAGCTCACCGATGAGCTACGAGCAGTACTTC.

This sequence joins TRBV20-1 and TRBJ1-3; 9 positions match TRBD1. J lost 2 bases, V lost 5 bases, and 7 bases had no gene match. The length of the CDR3 is 15 residues. Germline V CDR1 and CDR2: DFQATT, SNEGSKA (reference sequence). Here the CDR3 reads CSAGGDRATGNTIYF. CDR3 DNA sequence: TGCAGTGCTGGAGGGGACAGGGCCACTGGAAACACCATATATTTT.

The genes are TRBV20-1 and TRBJ1-2; D may be TRBD1 (6 bases). The CDR3 is 12 residues long. V gave up 6 bases and J gave up 8 bases, with 16 bases separating them. Per germline, CDR1 DFQATT and CDR2 SNEGSKA (reference sequence). The chain's CDR3 is CSATPWTVGYTF. In DNA, the CDR3 is TGCAGTGCCACTCCATGGACAGTCGGCTACACCTTC.

This clonotype turned up a few times. The chain employs TRBV2 and TRBJ1-3; TRBD1 agrees at 8 bases. This CDR3 is 14 amino acids long. Trimming cost V 6 bases and J 4 bases; bases outside gene matches: 5. From germline, CDR1 is SNHLY and CDR2 FYNNEI. The CDR3 DNA sequence: TGTGCCAGCAGGCCCTGGACAGGGGGAAACACCATATATTTT. As protein: CASRPWTGGNTIYF.

V gene TRBV7-8 combines with J gene TRBJ1-6; tentatively, D is TRBD1 (5 bases). Trimming took off 1 base at V and 10 bases at J, with 8 bases between the two ends. Germline CDR1 and CDR2: SGHVS and FQNEAQ. The CDR3 totals 13 residues. Written as DNA, the CDR3 is TGTGCCAGCAGCTTAGACCGGGGGTCACCCCTCCACTTT. Amino acids: CASSLDRGSPLHF.

This clonotype occurred a few times. The rearrangement links TRBV28 to TRBJ2-1, with D possibly called TRBD1 or TRBD2 (6 bases each). This CDR3 has 16 residues. Trimming cost V 7 bases and J 10 bases, with 26 bases left between them. Germline V lookup: CDR1 MDHEN, CDR2 SYDVKM. The chain's CDR3 is CASTPFWGARVLEQFF. Here the CDR3 DNA reads TGTGCCAGCACCCCCTTTTGGGGGGCGAGGGTATTGGAGCAGTTCTTC. The complete variable domain, with remaining parts taken from reference TRBV28 and TRBJ2-1, reads DVKVTQSSRYLVKRTGEKVFLECVQDMDHENMFWYRQDPGLGLRLIYFSYDVKMKEKGDIPEGYSVSREKKERFSLILESASTNQTSMYLCASTPFWGARVLEQFFGPGTRLTVL.

This clonotype was detected only a few times. V is TRBV20-1 and J is TRBJ2-7; TRBD2 matches 15 bases. The CDR3 consists of 13 residues. The germline V gene has CDR1 DFQATT and CDR2 SNEGSKA (reference sequence). V dropped 6 bases and J dropped 4; count of bases not matched to a gene: 1. The CDR3 reads CSAGTSGRYEQYF. In DNA, the CDR3 is TGCAGTGCGGGGACTAGCGGGAGGTACGAGCAGTACTTC.